This TCR beta chain came from a study of CD8+ T cells in alopecia areata. Regarding the study as a whole: Unlike in mice, where it was clearer, TCR sharing across patients was less clear, possibly HLA-related.

About this clone itself: Its specificity is not known.

Investigators isolated RNA and reverse transcribed it into cDNA to act as the sequencing template. Sequencing used immunoSEQ multiplex PCR; TCRdb keeps in-frame clones, though not all of them. This table holds almost 250,000 clones, less than 80% found once. The material sequenced was CD4+ T cells sorted from blood, taken at week 0. The receptor comes from a human donor with alopecia areata.

In DNA, the CDR3 is TGTGCCAGTGGCCCAGGGGACTACGAGCAGTACTTC. This gives the protein CASGPGDYEQYF. This chain joins TRBV19 and TRBJ2-7; D possibly corresponds to TRBD1 (6 bases). The germline CDR1 and CDR2 sequences are LNHDA and SQIVND (reference sequence). The CDR3 totals 12 residues. V lost 8 bases and J 3 bases, leaving 11 bases between the germline ends.